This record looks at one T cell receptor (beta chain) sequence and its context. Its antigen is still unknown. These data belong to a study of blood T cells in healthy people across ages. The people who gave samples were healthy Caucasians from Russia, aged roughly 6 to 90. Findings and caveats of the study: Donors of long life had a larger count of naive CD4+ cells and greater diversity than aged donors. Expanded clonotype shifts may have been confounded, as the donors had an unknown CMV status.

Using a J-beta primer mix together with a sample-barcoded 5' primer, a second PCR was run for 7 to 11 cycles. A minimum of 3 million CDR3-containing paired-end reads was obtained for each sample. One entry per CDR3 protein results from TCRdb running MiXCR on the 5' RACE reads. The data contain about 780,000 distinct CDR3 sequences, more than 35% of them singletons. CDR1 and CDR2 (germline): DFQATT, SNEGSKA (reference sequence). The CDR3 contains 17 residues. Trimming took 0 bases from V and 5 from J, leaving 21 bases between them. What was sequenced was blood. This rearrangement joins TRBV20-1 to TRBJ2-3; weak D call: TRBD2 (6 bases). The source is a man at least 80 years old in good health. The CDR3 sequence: CSARDPSGASVLDTQYF. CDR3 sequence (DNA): TGCAGTGCTAGAGATCCATCCGGGGCTAGCGTGTTAGATACGCAGTATTTT.